A selection of T cell receptor beta chains follows, all from one sample in a study of chemoradiotherapy in HPV16-positive cancers. The method was immunoSEQ multiplex PCR; TCRdb's version includes in-frame clones alone and lacks a portion of them. The table includes fewer than 6,500 clones, approximately 83% detected once. Specimen: tumor tissue, collected from a patient who underwent chemoradiotherapy. The receptors here all came from a human donor with HPV-associated anogenital cancer. CDR3s include the opening cysteine and the closing phenylalanine or tryptophan. D genes are given only for firm matches. Size is omitted from some rows. Given values are once, few, many or a class for expanded clones.

d_gene: .; j_gene: TRBJ1-1; v_gene: TRBV10-3; abundance: .; CDR3aa: CAISSGVPTEAFF; CDR3nt: TGTGCCATCAGCTCGGGGGTACCCACTGAAGCTTTCTTT
d_gene: TRBD2; j_gene: TRBJ2-2; v_gene: TRBV6-1; abundance: few; CDR3aa: CASSETGTSGGELFF; CDR3nt: TGTGCCAGCAGTGAAACCGGGACTAGCGGGGGGGAGCTGTTTTTT
d_gene: TRBD1; j_gene: TRBJ2-7; v_gene: TRBV5-1; abundance: .; CDR3aa: CASSLFGQASYEQYF; CDR3nt: TGCGCCAGCAGCTTGTTCGGACAGGCATCCTACGAGCAGTACTTC
d_gene: TRBD2; j_gene: TRBJ2-3; v_gene: TRBV29-1; abundance: .; CDR3aa: CSVGSSGRKDTQYF; CDR3nt: TGCAGCGTGGGATCTAGCGGGAGGAAAGATACGCAGTATTTT
d_gene: TRBD2; j_gene: TRBJ2-3; v_gene: TRBV7-9; abundance: once; CDR3aa: CASSLTSGGSTDTQYF; CDR3nt: TGTGCCAGCAGCCTCACTAGCGGGGGAAGCACAGATACGCAGTATTTT
d_gene: TRBD2; j_gene: TRBJ2-1; v_gene: TRBV5-4; abundance: .; CDR3aa: CASSLELAGLGNEQFF; CDR3nt: TGTGCCAGCAGCTTGGAATTAGCGGGGCTCGGCAATGAGCAGTTCTTC
d_gene: .; j_gene: TRBJ2-7; v_gene: TRBV15; abundance: .; CDR3aa: CATIENYEQYF; CDR3nt: TGTGCCACCATTGAAAATTACGAGCAGTACTTC
d_gene: TRBD1; j_gene: TRBJ2-3; v_gene: TRBV18; abundance: once; CDR3aa: CASSPPGQLTQYF; CDR3nt: TGTGCCAGCTCACCACCGGGACAGCTTACACAGTATTTT
d_gene: .; j_gene: TRBJ1-1; v_gene: TRBV4-1; abundance: once; CDR3aa: CASSQKAYTEAFF; CDR3nt: TGCGCCAGCAGCCAAAAGGCGTACACTGAAGCTTTCTTT
d_gene: .; j_gene: TRBJ1-1; v_gene: TRBV2; abundance: .; CDR3aa: CASSPSQGRNTEAFF; CDR3nt: TGTGCCAGCAGCCCGAGCCAGGGCAGGAACACTGAAGCTTTCTTT
d_gene: .; j_gene: TRBJ1-2; v_gene: TRBV19; abundance: .; CDR3aa: CASSPRGDIWYGYTF; CDR3nt: TGTGCCAGTAGTCCCAGGGGTGATATATGGTATGGCTACACCTTC
d_gene: TRBD2; j_gene: TRBJ2-1; v_gene: TRBV11-1; abundance: .; CDR3aa: CASSLLAASSYNEQFF; CDR3nt: TGTGCCAGCAGCTTACTAGCGGCGAGCTCCTACAATGAGCAGTTCTTC
d_gene: .; j_gene: TRBJ1-1; v_gene: TRBV2; abundance: .; CDR3aa: CASKVGGLKNTEAFF; CDR3nt: TGTGCCAGCAAGGTCGGGGGGCTAAAGAACACTGAAGCTTTCTTT
d_gene: TRBD1; j_gene: TRBJ2-1; v_gene: TRBV4-1; abundance: once; CDR3aa: CASRGTGKVGWNEQFF; CDR3nt: TGCGCCAGCAGGGGGACAGGGAAGGTGGGGTGGAATGAGCAGTTCTTC
d_gene: .; j_gene: TRBJ2-1; v_gene: TRBV9; abundance: .; CDR3aa: CASSVVTSRAGEQFF; CDR3nt: TGTGCCAGCAGCGTAGTTACGAGTAGGGCGGGTGAGCAGTTCTTC
d_gene: TRBD2; j_gene: TRBJ2-5; v_gene: TRBV5-1; abundance: .; CDR3aa: CASRSGLAGETQYF; CDR3nt: TGCGCCAGCAGGTCGGGACTAGCGGGAGAGACCCAGTACTTC
d_gene: .; j_gene: TRBJ1-2; v_gene: TRBV28; abundance: .; CDR3aa: CASLGSVNYGYTF; CDR3nt: TGTGCCAGTCTAGGCTCTGTAAACTATGGCTACACCTTC
d_gene: .; j_gene: TRBJ2-2; v_gene: TRBV18; abundance: once; CDR3aa: CASSPTQGGNTGELFF; CDR3nt: TGTGCCAGCTCACCAACCCAAGGGGGGAATACCGGGGAGCTGTTTTTT
d_gene: .; j_gene: TRBJ2-6; v_gene: TRBV18; abundance: .; CDR3aa: CASSASPEAPGANVLTF; CDR3nt: TGTGCCAGCTCAGCCTCTCCAGAGGCCCCTGGGGCCAACGTCCTGACTTTC
d_gene: .; j_gene: TRBJ1-1; v_gene: TRBV5-3; abundance: few; CDR3aa: CADPRAEAFF; CDR3nt: TGTGCCGACCCCCGGGCTGAAGCTTTCTTT
d_gene: .; j_gene: TRBJ1-1; v_gene: TRBV29-1; abundance: .; CDR3aa: CSVEGRGTTEAFF; CDR3nt: TGCAGCGTTGAAGGCCGGGGAACCACTGAAGCTTTCTTT
d_gene: .; j_gene: TRBJ1-1; v_gene: TRBV5-1; abundance: few; CDR3aa: CASSLASHTEAFF; CDR3nt: TGCGCCAGCAGCTTGGCTAGCCACACTGAAGCTTTCTTT
d_gene: .; j_gene: TRBJ1-1; v_gene: TRBV21-1; abundance: .; CDR3aa: CASSPPDRDGNTEAFF; CDR3nt: TGTGCCAGCAGCCCCCCCGACCGGGACGGGAACACTGAAGCTTTCTTT
d_gene: .; j_gene: TRBJ1-2; v_gene: TRBV7-3; abundance: .; CDR3aa: CASSPTHRDTYGYTF; CDR3nt: TGTGCCAGCAGCCCGACCCACCGGGACACCTATGGCTACACCTTC
d_gene: .; j_gene: TRBJ1-6; v_gene: TRBV30; abundance: .; CDR3aa: CAWTDPPGNSFHF; CDR3nt: TGTGCCTGGACTGACCCCCCCGGCAATAGCTTCCACTTT
d_gene: TRBD2; j_gene: TRBJ2-3; v_gene: TRBV6-1; abundance: .; CDR3aa: CASSEVAGGPDTQYF; CDR3nt: TGTGCCAGCAGTGAGGTAGCGGGGGGACCAGATACGCAGTATTTT
d_gene: .; j_gene: TRBJ2-2; v_gene: TRBV5-4; abundance: .; CDR3aa: CASSSGPGLDGTGELFF; CDR3nt: TGTGCCAGCAGCTCTGGACCCGGACTCGATGGGACCGGGGAGCTGTTTTTT
d_gene: .; j_gene: TRBJ2-7; v_gene: TRBV15; abundance: medium-sized; CDR3aa: CATSRITDYEQYF; CDR3nt: TGTGCCACCAGCAGAATCACAGACTACGAGCAGTACTTC
d_gene: .; j_gene: TRBJ1-3; v_gene: TRBV28; abundance: .; CDR3aa: CASSLFLSGNTIYF; CDR3nt: TGTGCCAGCAGTTTATTCTTATCTGGAAACACCATATATTTT
d_gene: TRBD1; j_gene: TRBJ1-2; v_gene: TRBV5-5; abundance: few; CDR3aa: CASSVGTDHYGYTF; CDR3nt: TGTGCCAGCAGCGTAGGGACAGATCACTATGGCTACACCTTC
d_gene: .; j_gene: TRBJ1-2; v_gene: TRBV6-1; abundance: .; CDR3aa: CASSEWDFNYGYTF; CDR3nt: TGTGCCAGCAGTGAATGGGATTTTAACTATGGCTACACCTTC
d_gene: .; j_gene: TRBJ1-4; v_gene: TRBV30; abundance: .; CDR3aa: CACYGGDNEKLFF; CDR3nt: TGTGCCTGCTACGGAGGCGACAATGAAAAACTGTTTTTT
d_gene: .; j_gene: TRBJ1-1; v_gene: TRBV6-5; abundance: .; CDR3aa: CASTGRSTEAFF; CDR3nt: TGTGCCAGCACCGGACGCAGTACTGAAGCTTTCTTT
d_gene: TRBD1; j_gene: TRBJ2-2; v_gene: TRBV18; abundance: .; CDR3aa: CASSPPGQDTGELFF; CDR3nt: TGTGCCAGCTCACCGCCGGGACAGGACACCGGGGAGCTGTTTTTT
d_gene: .; j_gene: TRBJ1-6; v_gene: TRBV29-1; abundance: few; CDR3aa: CSVEEEGRPLHF; CDR3nt: TGCAGCGTTGAAGAGGAAGGGAGACCCCTCCACTTT
d_gene: TRBD2; j_gene: TRBJ2-5; v_gene: TRBV18; abundance: .; CDR3aa: CASSPPGGTQETQYF; CDR3nt: TGTGCCAGCTCACCGCCGGGGGGAACCCAAGAGACCCAGTACTTC
d_gene: .; j_gene: TRBJ1-1; v_gene: TRBV7-6; abundance: .; CDR3aa: CASSEGGPLNTEAFF; CDR3nt: TGTGCCAGCAGCGAGGGGGGACCGCTGAACACTGAAGCTTTCTTT
d_gene: .; j_gene: TRBJ1-3; v_gene: TRBV9; abundance: .; CDR3aa: CASSVVHSLSGNTIYF; CDR3nt: TGTGCCAGCAGCGTAGTTCACAGCCTCTCTGGAAACACCATATATTTT
d_gene: .; j_gene: TRBJ1-1; v_gene: TRBV10-2; abundance: .; CDR3aa: CASTGWAVNTEAFF; CDR3nt: TGCGCCAGCACGGGATGGGCCGTGAACACTGAAGCTTTCTTT
d_gene: .; j_gene: TRBJ2-3; v_gene: TRBV10-2; abundance: .; CDR3aa: CASSEEGGGRYTDTQYF; CDR3nt: TGCGCCAGCAGTGAGGAAGGGGGGGGCCGGTATACAGATACGCAGTATTTT
d_gene: TRBD1; j_gene: TRBJ2-5; v_gene: TRBV7-9; abundance: .; CDR3aa: CASSPKTGYETQYF; CDR3nt: TGTGCCAGCAGCCCCAAGACAGGGTACGAGACCCAGTACTTC
d_gene: .; j_gene: TRBJ2-1; v_gene: TRBV5-1; abundance: .; CDR3aa: CASSLVAGPSYNEQFF; CDR3nt: TGCGCCAGCAGCTTGGTTGCGGGGCCCTCCTACAATGAGCAGTTCTTC
d_gene: .; j_gene: TRBJ1-2; v_gene: TRBV14; abundance: .; CDR3aa: CASSQSRPGKGYTF; CDR3nt: TGTGCCAGCAGCCAATCCAGGCCGGGGAAGGGCTACACCTTC
d_gene: TRBD1; j_gene: TRBJ1-6; v_gene: TRBV9; abundance: once; CDR3aa: CASSGVGLAGGNSPLHF; CDR3nt: TGTGCCAGCAGCGGGGTAGGATTGGCAGGGGGTAATTCACCCCTCCACTTT